The 22 T cell receptor beta chains below come from one sample, sequenced in a study of blood T cell repertoires in COVID-19. Assay: immunoSEQ multiplex PCR; the TCRdb copy retains only in-frame clones and omits some. Here the sample spans under 150,000 clones, over 55% being singletons. The sequencing sample was made of peripheral blood. Receptors were obtained from a woman between 65 and 79 years old with acute or convalescent COVID-19.

The gene calls are TRBV28 and TRBJ1-5; a weak D match, TRBD1 (5 bases). Germline V gene lookup returns CDR1 MDHEN and CDR2 SYDVKM. The CDR3 spans 15 residues. V was trimmed by 5 bases and J by 0 bases, leaving 11 bases between them. The CDR3 protein is CASSTQGYSNQPQHF. CDR3 DNA sequence: TGTGCCAGCAGTACCCAGGGTTATAGCAATCAGCCCCAGCATTTT.

This chain links TRBV19 with TRBJ2-3; 8 positions match TRBD2. Germline V gene data show CDR1 as LNHDA and CDR2 as SQIVND (reference sequence). The length of the CDR3 is 15 residues. Unmatched junction bases numbered 7, after V lost 4 bases and J lost 4 bases. In DNA, the CDR3 is TGTGCCAGTAGTAGGGAGCGGGAGTATTCAGATACGCAGTATTTT. Translation gives CASSREREYSDTQYF.

The chain uses TRBV28 and TRBJ1-2, with a tentative D call TRBD1 (6 bases). V was clipped by 5 bases and J by 4 bases, with 11 bases between them. Germline CDR1 reads MDHEN; CDR2 reads SYDVKM. CDR3 size: 13 residues. The DNA of the CDR3 is TGTGCCAGCAGTCCCCCGGACAGCTATGGCTACACCTTC. Translating it yields CASSPPDSYGYTF.

This rearrangement joins TRBV7-3 to TRBJ2-1; D may be TRBD2 (6 bases). Per the germline V gene, CDR1 is SGHTA and CDR2 is FQGTGA. Deletions cut 5 bases from V and 2 bases from J, with 13 bases between. The CDR3 is 15 residues long. CDR3 amino acids: CASSRGGTPYNEQFF. As DNA, the CDR3 is TGTGCCAGCAGCCGCGGCGGGACTCCCTACAATGAGCAGTTCTTC.

A single count supports this clone. V and J are TRBV18 and TRBJ1-1; D remains unclear. With 4 bases removed from V and 1 base from J, the gap between germline ends came to 10 bases. Germline values: CDR1 KGHSH, CDR2 LQKENI. This CDR3 has 14 amino acids. The CDR3 DNA follows: TGTGCCAGCTCACGGGGAGTCCAGAACACTGAAGCTTTCTTT. This gives the protein CASSRGVQNTEAFF.

This clone has a handful of counts. The rearrangement joins TRBV15 to TRBJ1-1; D not resolved. This CDR3 spans 12 amino acids. Trimming stripped 5 bases from V and 1 base from J, with 5 bases between. Germline loops: CDR1 LNHNV, CDR2 YYDKDF (reference sequence). The CDR3 loop is CATSERNTEAFF. The CDR3 nucleotides read TGTGCCACCAGCGAGCGGAACACTGAAGCTTTCTTT. Based on the CDR3 plus reference TRBV15 and TRBJ1-1, the full variable domain is DAMVIQNPRYQVTQFGKPVTLSCSQTLNHNVMYWYQQKSSQAPKLLFHYYDKDFNNEADTPDNFQSRRPNTSFCFLDIRSPGLGDTAMYLCATSERNTEAFFGQGTRLTVV.

This sequence joins TRBV7-2 and TRBJ2-5; a possible D gene is TRBD1 (7 bases). CDR3 length equals 17 residues. Per the germline V gene, CDR1 is SGHTA and CDR2 is FQGNSA. Trimming cost V 5 bases and J 0 bases, with 19 bases left between them. CDR3 sequence reads: CASSAKGGGAHQETQYF. The CDR3 nucleotides are TGTGCCAGCAGCGCGAAAGGGGGCGGGGCGCACCAAGAGACCCAGTACTTC. Together with reference TRBV7-2 and TRBJ2-5, the CDR3 gives the full variable domain: GAGVSQSPSNKVTEKGKDVELRCDPISGHTALYWYRQSLGQGLEFLIYFQGNSAPDKSGLPSDRFSAERTGGSVSTLTIQRTQQEDSAVYLCASSAKGGGAHQETQYFGPGTRLLVL.

The rearrangement links TRBV7-2 to TRBJ2-7; TRBD1 agrees at 8 bases. This CDR3 region has 15 residues. CDR1 is SGHTA, CDR2 FQGNSA, per germline. The junction had 6 bases not matched to a gene; V was cut back by 5 bases and J by 0 bases. CDR3 sequence: CASSPGTGDSYEQYF. Written as DNA, the CDR3 is TGTGCCAGCAGCCCAGGGACAGGAGACTCCTACGAGCAGTACTTC.

The chain joins TRBV5-5 to TRBJ1-4; the D is unclear. The CDR3 sequence is 14 residues long. The germline gives CDR1 SGHKS, CDR2 YYEKEE (reference sequence). Trimming shortened V by 4 bases and J by 7 bases, and 14 bases separated the two germline ends. The CDR3 protein is CASSEGLSREKLFF. DNA for the CDR3: TGTGCCAGCAGCGAGGGTCTTAGTCGTGAAAAACTGTTTTTT.

This chain links TRBV2 with TRBJ2-5; no firm D call. CDR3 length: 12 amino acids. The V end lost 6 bases, the J end lost 4 bases, and 9 bases lay between the germline ends. Looked up from germline, CDR1 is SNHLY and CDR2 is FYNNEI. The DNA of the CDR3 is TGTGCCAGCAGGTCGGAGCCAGAGACCCAGTACTTC. It specifies CASRSEPETQYF.

The chain carries TRBV27 and TRBJ2-1; D is perhaps TRBD2 (6 bases). V was trimmed by 6 bases and J by 0 bases, leaving 12 bases between them. CDR3 length: 15 residues. CDR1 is MNHEY and CDR2 is SMNVEV in the germline V gene (reference sequence). CDR3 bases: TGTGCCAGCAGGTGGGGTAGCGGCTCCTACAATGAGCAGTTCTTC. Translation gives CASRWGSGSYNEQFF.

The V call is TRBV29-1, the J call TRBJ2-7; 10 bases match TRBD2. CDR1 SQVTM and CDR2 ANQGSEA come from the germline V gene. The CDR3 length is 13 residues. V gave up 8 bases and J gave up 6 bases; unmatched junction bases: 10. The CDR3 protein is CSIRTSGVLEQYF. The DNA of the CDR3 is TGCAGCATCCGGACTAGCGGCGTTCTCGAGCAGTACTTC.

This sequence joins TRBV10-2 and TRBJ2-3; a weak D match, TRBD2 (5 bases). V was pared by 3 bases and J by 2 bases, with 9 bases between. CDR3 size: 14 residues. The germline CDR1 and CDR2 sequences are WSHSY and SAAADI. The CDR3 DNA is TGCGCCAGCAGTGATGGAGGTTCCACAGATACGCAGTATTTT. Translating it yields CASSDGGSTDTQYF.

This clone was counted once. The chain combines TRBV19 with TRBJ1-5; TRBD1 agrees at 10 bases. The V segment lost 10 bases and the J segment 3 bases; nucleotides outside the gene matches: 3. Germline CDR1 LNHDA, CDR2 SQIVND (reference sequence). The CDR3 loop spans 13 amino acids. The CDR3 DNA reads TGTGCCACCGGGACAGGGGTCAATCAGCCCCAGCATTTT. Translated: CATGTGVNQPQHF. Full variable domain (outside the CDR3, taken from reference TRBV19 and TRBJ1-5): DGGITQSPKYLFRKEGQNVTLSCEQNLNHDAMYWYRQDPGQGLRLIYYSQIVNDFQKGDIAEGYSVSREKKESFPLTVTSAQKNPTAFYLCATGTGVNQPQHFGDGTRLSIL.

The chain joins TRBV24-1 to TRBJ1-5, with D tentatively TRBD1 (5 bases). V lost 8 bases and J 0 bases, leaving 19 bases between the germline ends. The V gene's germline CDR1 is KGHDR and CDR2 SFDVKD. CDR3 length: 17 residues. Here the CDR3 reads CATTPGGPMISNQPQHF. The DNA for the CDR3 is TGTGCCACCACCCCCGGGGGACCTATGATTAGCAATCAGCCCCAGCATTTT.

The V gene is TRBV7-8, the J gene TRBJ1-1; D unresolved. The V end was cut by 0 bases, the J end by 1 base, with 6 bases between. The CDR3 sequence is 14 residues long. CDR1 SGHVS and CDR2 FQNEAQ come from the germline V gene. Here the CDR3 reads CASSLAWRNTEAFF. The CDR3 DNA reads as TGTGCCAGCAGCTTAGCATGGAGGAACACTGAAGCTTTCTTT.

The CDR3, as DNA: TGTGCCAGCAGCCCTGGACTAGCGGGAGGGAGGGCAGATACGCAGTATTTT. This gives the protein CASSPGLAGGRADTQYF. The V and J genes are TRBV3-1 (or the pseudogene TRBV3-2) and TRBJ2-3; 15 bases agree with TRBD2. Trimming at V came to 4 bases and at J to 4 bases, leaving 6 bases not matched to a gene. The CDR3 consists of 17 residues. The germline V gene has CDR1 LGHDT and CDR2 YNNKEL (reference sequence).

The rearrangement uses TRBV5-1 and TRBJ2-5, with TRBD2 identical over 7 bases. Looked up from germline, CDR1 is SGHRS and CDR2 is YFSETQ. Trimming removed 0 bases from V and 5 bases from J; junction bases left unmatched: 7. CDR3 size: 15 residues. CDR3 coding DNA: TGCGCCAGCAGCTTGGCCTTGACTAGCTCGGAGACCCAGTACTTC. Protein product: CASSLALTSSETQYF. Together with reference TRBV5-1 and TRBJ2-5, the CDR3 gives the full variable domain: KAGVTQTPRYLIKTRGQQVTLSCSPISGHRSVSWYQQTPGQGLQFLFEYFSETQRNKGNFPGRFSGRQFSNSRSEMNVSTLELGDSALYLCASSLALTSSETQYFGPGTRLLVL.

The chain has TRBV5-1 and TRBJ1-4; perhaps TRBD1 as D (6 bases). The CDR3 sequence is 16 residues long. Per the germline V gene, CDR1 is SGHRS and CDR2 is YFSETQ. Trimming took 4 bases from V and 0 from J, leaving 13 bases between them. CDR3 loop: CASSLDRPATNEKLFF. The CDR3 DNA is TGCGCCAGCAGCCTTGACAGGCCGGCAACTAATGAAAAACTGTTTTTT.

The chain joins TRBV6-5 to TRBJ1-2, with 8 bases matching TRBD1. The length of the CDR3 is 16 residues. Germline CDR1 is MNHEY and CDR2 is SVGAGI. The ends lost 4 bases at V and 3 bases at J; junction bases unmatched: 10. The CDR3, as DNA: TGTGCCAGCAGTTCAGAGCAACCGGGACAGGACTATGGCTACACCTTC. It is translated as CASSSEQPGQDYGYTF.

The chain combines TRBV28 with TRBJ2-2, with 7 positions matching TRBD1. This CDR3 spans 15 amino acids. V was pared by 5 bases and J by 5 bases, with 8 bases of the junction left unmatched. From germline, CDR1 is MDHEN and CDR2 SYDVKM. CDR3 protein: CASSLDRAGTGELFF. The CDR3 DNA is TGTGCCAGCAGTCTCGACAGGGCCGGAACCGGGGAGCTGTTTTTT.

This rearrangement joins TRBV5-1 to TRBJ2-3; D is uncertain. Germline V lookup: CDR1 SGHRS, CDR2 YFSETQ. Trimming pared 4 bases from V and 6 bases from J, leaving 12 bases between. The CDR3 is 13 amino acids. The CDR3 bases are TGCGCCAGCAGCCCCGGCATCGGGGATACGCAGTATTTT. Amino acid sequence: CASSPGIGDTQYF.